The 23 T cell receptor beta chains below come from one sample, sequenced in a study of shared clonotypes between healthy human individuals. The repertoire was sequenced with immunoSEQ multiplex PCR; TCRdb's copy has only in-frame clones and lacks some. The sample has under 1,100,000 clones; 70% to 80% are singletons. Sequenced: memory CD4+ T cells from PBMCs. Sample subset: CD45RA-negative fraction. The receptors here all came from a man younger than 35 in good health. Some clones in this sample may be carry-over from other donors' samples.

This chain connects TRBV2 to TRBJ1-1, with 7 positions matching TRBD1. The V gene end was trimmed by 7 bases and the J gene end by 7 bases; junction bases not matched to a gene: 3. The CDR3 has 11 amino acids. The V gene's germline CDR1 is SNHLY and CDR2 FYNNEI. CDR3 bases: TGTGCCAGCACTAGGGACAGTGAAGCTTTCTTT. Translation: CASTRDSEAFF.

The chain employs TRBV5-1 and TRBJ2-7; D might be TRBD1 (5 bases). The V gene lost 3 bases and the J gene lost 0 bases, with 10 bases spanning the gap. This CDR3 is 14 amino acids long. Germline V lookup: CDR1 SGHRS, CDR2 YFSETQ. CDR3 protein: CASSSQGLSYEQYF. Written as DNA, the CDR3 is TGCGCCAGCAGCTCGCAGGGTCTCTCCTACGAGCAGTACTTC.

V gene TRBV19 combines with J gene TRBJ1-5, with 9 positions matching TRBD1. V dropped 3 bases and J dropped 2; count of bases not matched to a gene: 8. The CDR3 consists of 17 residues. In germline, CDR1 is LNHDA, CDR2 SQIVND (reference sequence). The chain's CDR3 is CASSILPRTGGNQPQHF. CDR3 sequence (DNA): TGTGCCAGTAGTATTCTCCCCCGGACAGGGGGCAATCAGCCCCAGCATTTT.

This rearrangement joins TRBV15 to TRBJ2-7; no definite D call. Trimming cost V 0 bases and J 1 base, with 10 bases left between them. Germline V lookup: CDR1 LNHNV, CDR2 YYDKDF (reference sequence). The CDR3 covers 15 residues. The CDR3 DNA sequence: TGTGCCACCAGCAGAGACCCTGGGGTTTCCTACGAGCAGTACTTC. Protein: CATSRDPGVSYEQYF.

The chain joins TRBV4-1 to TRBJ2-5, with a possible D match to TRBD2 (6 bases). CDR1 is MGHRA, CDR2 YSYEKL, per germline. The CDR3 contains 15 residues. V shed 3 bases and J shed 0 bases, with 11 bases lying between them. The CDR3 sequence: CASSHQWDYQETQYF. In DNA, the CDR3 is TGCGCCAGCAGCCACCAATGGGACTACCAAGAGACCCAGTACTTC.

This clone was detected only a few times. The V call is TRBV28, the J call TRBJ1-2; 7 bases map to TRBD1. Germline V CDR1 and CDR2: MDHEN, SYDVKM. There are 13 residues in the CDR3. V dropped 7 bases and J dropped 2; count of bases not matched to a gene: 4. The CDR3 loop is CASINRGNYGYTF. The CDR3 DNA is TGTGCCAGCATAAACAGGGGAAACTATGGCTACACCTTC.

In its sample, this clone was seen once. A read error is possible here, since a much larger clone lies one base away. CDR3 in DNA: TGTGCCAGCGGGGGTACTAATGAAAAACTGTTTTTT. Protein: CASGGTNEKLFF. The rearrangement joins TRBV6-1 to TRBJ1-4, with D tentatively TRBD1 (5 bases). V was trimmed by 8 bases and J by 2 bases, leaving 6 bases between them. This CDR3 has 12 amino acids. Germline values: CDR1 MNHNS, CDR2 SASEGT.

The chain is built from TRBV6-6 and TRBJ1-2, with a possible D match to TRBD1 (6 bases). Germline CDR1 reads MNHNY; CDR2 reads SVGAGI (reference sequence). This CDR3 region has 14 residues. V was clipped by 5 bases and J by 4 bases, with 14 bases between them. The CDR3 DNA sequence: TGTGCCAGCAGTCGGGGGGGCGCATCCTATGGCTACACCTTC. This gives the protein CASSRGGASYGYTF.

About this clone itself: This CDR3 is also generated by other DNA sequences in the sample. The chain links TRBV10-3 to TRBJ1-5; D remains unclear. Germline V gives CDR1 ENHRY, CDR2 SYGVKD. The CDR3 extends over 12 amino acids. The V and J ends lost 6 bases and 3 bases respectively, with 6 bases between them. The CDR3 loop reads CAIREDNQPQHF. In DNA, the CDR3 is TGTGCCATCAGGGAGGACAATCAGCCCCAGCATTTT.

V is TRBV10-1 and J is TRBJ2-7, with a possible D match to TRBD1 (5 bases). The CDR3 spans 15 residues. V lost 3 bases, J lost 5 bases, and 17 bases lay in between. Germline V gene lookup returns CDR1 WNHNN and CDR2 SYGVQD (reference sequence). DNA for the CDR3: TGCGCCAGCAGTGACCAGGGTCAAGGAATCCACGAGCAGTACTTC. Translating it yields CASSDQGQGIHEQYF.

The rearrangement joins TRBV29-1 to TRBJ1-3, with TRBD1 matching 12 bases. The CDR3 sequence is 13 residues long. After removal of 7 bases from V and 8 bases from J, the junction contained 6 bases not matched to a gene. The germline CDR1 and CDR2 sequences are SQVTM and ANQGSEA. The CDR3 spells CSAGTGGGDTIYF. The CDR3 nucleotides are TGCAGCGCCGGGACAGGGGGCGGGGACACCATATATTTT.

The chain carries TRBV7-3 and TRBJ2-3, with 7 bases aligning to TRBD2. The germline V gene has CDR1 SGHTA and CDR2 FQGTGA. Trimming at V came to 4 bases and at J to 10 bases, leaving 11 bases not matched to a gene. There are 14 residues in the CDR3. The DNA of the CDR3 is TGTGCCAGCAGCTCGGGACTAAACTCGAAACCGCAGTATTTT. This codes for CASSSGLNSKPQYF.

The chain couples TRBV20-1 to TRBJ2-3; D remains ambiguous. Germline-derived CDR1 and CDR2 are DFQATT and SNEGSKA (reference sequence). The length of the CDR3 is 11 residues. V lost 5 bases to trimming and J lost 6 bases, with 9 bases between them. CDR3 in DNA: TGCAGTGCTGCCCACTTGGATACGCAGTATTTT. This gives the protein CSAAHLDTQYF.

The V call is TRBV5-1, the J call TRBJ2-5, with 12 bases fitting TRBD2. The CDR3 totals 18 residues. V was pared by 0 bases and J by 1 base, with 7 bases of the junction left unmatched. CDR1 and CDR2 (germline): SGHRS, YFSETQ. The CDR3 DNA reads as TGCGCCAGCAGCTTGGGGCTAGCGGGAGGGCGACGCCAAGAGACCCAGTACTTC. Residues: CASSLGLAGGRRQETQYF. Full variable domain (remainder filled in from reference TRBV5-1 and TRBJ2-5): KAGVTQTPRYLIKTRGQQVTLSCSPISGHRSVSWYQQTPGQGLQFLFEYFSETQRNKGNFPGRFSGRQFSNSRSEMNVSTLELGDSALYLCASSLGLAGGRRQETQYFGPGTRLLVL.

V is TRBV5-1 and J is TRBJ2-2, with 10 bases identical to TRBD1. CDR1 is SGHRS and CDR2 is YFSETQ in the germline V gene. CDR3 length: 16 residues. The trim removed 8 bases at V and 4 bases at J, leaving 11 bases unmatched. For the CDR3, the DNA is TGCGCCAGTACCCCGGGACAGGGGATGACCACCGGGGAGCTGTTTTTT. Translated: CASTPGQGMTTGELFF.

This chain joins TRBV7-9 and TRBJ2-3; 8 positions match TRBD1. The CDR3 totals 15 residues. The J segment lost 2 bases and the V segment lost 3 bases, leaving 4 bases of the junction unmatched. The germline CDR1 and CDR2 sequences are SEHNR and FQNEAQ (reference sequence). CDR3 nucleotide sequence: TGTGCCAGCAGCTTTAGGGGACAGGTCACAGATACGCAGTATTTT. Translation gives CASSFRGQVTDTQYF.

Details on this clone: Germline is not matched at one junction end, which may reflect a read error. The sample contains more than one DNA sequence encoding this CDR3. The chain couples TRBV5-1 to TRBJ2-5, with D possibly TRBD1 on 5 matching bases. CDR3 length: 13 amino acids. CDR1 is SGHRS and CDR2 is YFSETQ in the germline V gene. The CDR3 sequence is CASSFGGAETQYF. CDR3 sequence (DNA): TGCGCTAGCAGCTTCGGTGGGGCGGAGACCCAGTACTTC.

In the case of this clone: A read error is likely here: a far larger clone is one base away. The chain employs TRBV7-2 and TRBJ2-3, with D maybe TRBD2 (6 bases). Germline V gene lookup returns CDR1 SGHTA and CDR2 FQGNSA. The CDR3 runs 15 residues. The CDR3 spells CASSLAAGRRDTRYF. CDR3 in DNA: TGTGCCAGCAGCTTAGCGGCGGGGAGGAGAGATACGCGGTATTTT. The variable domain in full, completed from reference TRBV7-2 and TRBJ2-3, reads GAGVSQSPSNKVTEKGKDVELRCDPISGHTALYWYRQSLGQGLEFLIYFQGNSAPDKSGLPSDRFSAERTGGSVSTLTIQRTQQEDSAVYLCASSLAAGRRDTRYFGPGTRLTVL.

This rearrangement joins TRBV5-5 to TRBJ2-2, with no clear D. This CDR3 spans 13 amino acids. The germline V gene has CDR1 SGHKS and CDR2 YYEKEE (reference sequence). Trimming removed 4 bases from V and 1 base from J, with 5 bases in between. The CDR3 nucleotides read TGTGCCAGCAGCCGCGGGAACACCGGGGAGCTGTTTTTT. It translates to CASSRGNTGELFF.

The count of this clone is one. V usage is TRBV2 and J usage is TRBJ1-5; D call uncertain. Germline assignment: CDR1 SNHLY and CDR2 FYNNEI. The germline V and J ends were trimmed by 5 bases and 7 bases, with 12 bases remaining between them. CDR3 length: 13 residues. CDR3 in DNA: TGTGCCAGCAGTCAATTACAGAACCAGCCCCAGCATTTT. It is translated as CASSQLQNQPQHF.

V usage is TRBV6-5 and J usage is TRBJ1-1, with D perhaps TRBD1 (5 bases). Trimming shortened V by 8 bases and J by 1 base, and 17 bases separated the two germline ends. The CDR3 covers 15 residues. Germline V gene data show CDR1 as MNHEY and CDR2 as SVGAGI. The CDR3, as DNA: TGTGCCAGCGAGGGACGGGCTAGGGGGAACACTGAAGCTTTCTTT. This translates into CASEGRARGNTEAFF.

The chain has TRBV5-6 and TRBJ2-1, with 8 bases matching TRBD1. V was pared by 6 bases and J by 7 bases, with 12 bases of the junction left unmatched. Germline V gene sequence: CDR1 SGHDT, CDR2 YYEEEE. CDR3 length: 15 amino acids. DNA of the CDR3: TGTGCCAGCAACACACCAAGGACAGGGAAAAATGAGCAGTTCTTC. Protein sequence: CASNTPRTGKNEQFF.

The CDR3 nucleotides read TGCGCCAGCAGCTTATCAGGGGCCGCGGACACTGAAGCTTTCTTT. The encoded protein is CASSLSGAADTEAFF. The genes are TRBV5-1 and TRBJ1-1; possibly TRBD1 for D (6 bases). The CDR3 totals 15 residues. V was shortened by 2 bases and J by 3 bases, with 14 bases between the two germline ends. Germline V gene lookup returns CDR1 SGHRS and CDR2 YFSETQ.